Below, one T cell receptor beta chain is given with its context. Assay used: immunoSEQ multiplex PCR; TCRdb lists only in-frame clones, some missing. The sample has 2,500 to 3,000 clones, roughly 77% seen once. Trimming removed 5 bases from V and 5 bases from J, with 12 bases in between. The germline gives CDR1 SEHNR, CDR2 FQNEAQ (reference sequence). This CDR3 comprises 13 residues. These data come from a study of tumour-infiltrating T cells in Burkitt lymphoma. This receptor was taken from a human donor with diffuse large B-cell lymphoma. The sequenced sample consisted of tumor tissue. The chain is built from TRBV7-9 and TRBJ1-1; unclear D gene. CDR3 amino acids: CASSPSSGTEAFF. CDR3 DNA: TGTGCCAGCAGCCCCAGCTCGGGGACTGAAGCTTTCTTT.